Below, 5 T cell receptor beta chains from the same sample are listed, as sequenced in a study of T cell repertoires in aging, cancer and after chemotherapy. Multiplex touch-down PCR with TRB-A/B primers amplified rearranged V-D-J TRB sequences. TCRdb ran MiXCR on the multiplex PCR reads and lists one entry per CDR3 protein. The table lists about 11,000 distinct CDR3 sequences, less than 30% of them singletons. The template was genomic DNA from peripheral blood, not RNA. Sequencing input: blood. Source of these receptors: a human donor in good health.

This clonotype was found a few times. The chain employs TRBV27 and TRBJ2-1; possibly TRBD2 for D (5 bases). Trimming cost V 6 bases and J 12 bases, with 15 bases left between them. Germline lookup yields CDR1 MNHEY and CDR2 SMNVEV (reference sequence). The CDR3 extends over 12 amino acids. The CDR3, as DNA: TGTGCCAGCAGCCCATCGGGAAGGAGGCAGTTCTTC. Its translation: CASSPSGRRQFF.

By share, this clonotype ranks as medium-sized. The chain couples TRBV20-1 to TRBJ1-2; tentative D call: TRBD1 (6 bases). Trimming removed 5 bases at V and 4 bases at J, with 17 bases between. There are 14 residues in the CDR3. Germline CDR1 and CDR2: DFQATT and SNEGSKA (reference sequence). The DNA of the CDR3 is TGCAGTGCTCCCCCCCAGGGGCAAAGCTATGGCTACACCTTC. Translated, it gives CSAPPQGQSYGYTF.

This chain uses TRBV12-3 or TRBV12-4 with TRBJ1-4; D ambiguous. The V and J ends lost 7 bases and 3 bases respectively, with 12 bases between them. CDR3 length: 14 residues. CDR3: CASNKGFANEKLFF. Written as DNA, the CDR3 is TGTGCCAGCAACAAGGGTTTTGCTAATGAAAAACTGTTTTTT.

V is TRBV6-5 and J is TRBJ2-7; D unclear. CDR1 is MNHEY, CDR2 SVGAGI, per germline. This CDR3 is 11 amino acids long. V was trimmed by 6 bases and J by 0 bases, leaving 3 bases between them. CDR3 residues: CASRPSYEQYF. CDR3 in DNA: TGTGCCAGCAGACCCTCCTACGAGCAGTACTTC.

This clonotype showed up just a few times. The CDR3 loop reads CASSFWAGVDEKLFF. CDR3 in DNA: TGTGCCAGCAGTTTCTGGGCAGGCGTAGATGAAAAACTGTTTTTT. The rearrangement links TRBV28 to TRBJ1-4, with D uncertain. There are 15 residues in the CDR3. The V end lost 3 bases, the J end lost 6 bases, and 14 bases lay between the germline ends. Germline V CDR1 and CDR2: MDHEN, SYDVKM.